Listed here are 5 T cell receptor beta chains from one sample, sequenced in a study of OX40 agonist ivuxolimab in advanced cancers. TCRdb's table, derived via immunoSEQ multiplex PCR, lists solely in-frame clones and lacks some. This table holds 25,000 or so clones, 60% to 85% found once. Sequences were derived from CD4+ or CD8+ T cells sorted from blood, sampled in a trial of the OX40 agonist ivuxolimab. These receptors came from an adult with an advanced solid tumor such as melanoma, head and neck, liver or kidney cancer.

The V gene is TRBV15, the J gene TRBJ2-5, with a tentative D call TRBD2 (6 bases). Per germline, CDR1 LNHNV and CDR2 YYDKDF (reference sequence). The germline V and J ends were trimmed by 5 bases and 0 bases, with 16 bases remaining between them. The CDR3 has 16 amino acids. CDR3 residues: CATSLRTNYNQETQYF. CDR3 nucleotides: TGTGCCACCAGCTTACGGACTAACTACAACCAAGAGACCCAGTACTTC.

This chain uses TRBV5-1 with TRBJ2-6; no clear D. Trimming stripped 1 base from V and 0 bases from J, with 5 bases between. Germline V lookup: CDR1 SGHRS, CDR2 YFSETQ. The CDR3 is made up of 15 amino acids. In DNA form, the CDR3 reads TGCGCCAGCAGCTTGACATACTCTGGGGCCAACGTCCTGACTTTC. Residues: CASSLTYSGANVLTF.

This rearrangement joins TRBV7-2 to TRBJ1-5; the match to TRBD1 covers 8 bases. CDR3 length: 15 amino acids. V lost 4 bases and J lost 4; bases outside the gene matches: 6. Germline V lookup: CDR1 SGHTA, CDR2 FQGNSA. The CDR3, as DNA: TGTGCCAGCAGCTCACGACAGGGGTTTAATCAGCCCCAGCATTTT. Amino acid sequence: CASSSRQGFNQPQHF.

The J gene is TRBJ2-7, the V gene TRBV2; 9 bases line up with TRBD1. The V gene's germline CDR1 is SNHLY and CDR2 FYNNEI. The V and J ends lost 4 bases and 6 bases, in that order; junction bases with no gene match: 4. CDR3 length: 13 residues. The CDR3 DNA is TGTGCCAGCAGTGTCGGACAGGGGAGCGAGCAGTACTTC. Translation gives CASSVGQGSEQYF.

The chain employs TRBV6-1 and TRBJ2-1; possible D gene TRBD1, 6 bases. The germline V gene encodes CDR1 MNHNS and CDR2 SASEGT. There are 11 residues in the CDR3. V lost 5 bases and J lost 12, with 11 bases in between. The CDR3 protein is CASSYRDGQFF. CDR3 DNA: TGTGCCAGCAGTTACAGGGACGGGCAGTTCTTC.